The 2 T cell receptor beta chains below all came from one sample that was sequenced in a study of cytomegalovirus exposure and HLA in healthy donors. 13 Jbeta primers and 60 Vbeta primers were used for the PCR. Profiled with immunoSEQ multiplex PCR; TCRdb holds only in-frame clones, not every one. The table lists some 60,000 clones, about 79% of them singletons, with 1.7% in the top ten. Sequenced: PBMCs. The receptors here all came from a man in his forties or fifties in good health and CMV-seronegative.

This clone was detected only once. This chain uses TRBV21-1 with TRBJ2-7; the table names TRBD1, a call not compared with the DNA. TRBV21-1 is shown as a pseudogene. CDR3 length equals 17 residues. The chain's CDR3 is CASSKARRQLPAPNEYV. The CDR3 DNA is TGTGCCAGCAGCAAAGCGCGTCGACAGCTACCGGCTCCGAATGAGTACGTC.

The V call is TRBV30, the J call TRBJ1-1; TRBD1 is a possible D gene (6 bases). Germline assignment: CDR1 GTSNPN and CDR2 SVGIG (reference sequence). CDR3 size: 17 residues. The germline V and J ends were trimmed by 2 bases and 1 base, with 20 bases remaining between them. The CDR3 region is CAWSPPSGGLWNTEAFF. The CDR3 DNA is TGTGCCTGGAGTCCCCCTTCGGGGGGGCTGTGGAACACTGAAGCTTTCTTT.